These T cell receptor beta chains were read from a single sample in a study of CD8+ T cells in alopecia areata. Clones were read by immunoSEQ multiplex PCR, and TCRdb kept only the in-frame ones, dropping some. The sample records 150,000 to 200,000 clones, roughly 60% being singletons. Sequencing was performed on CD4+ T cells sorted from blood. Receptor source: a human donor in good health. Both conserved end residues are part of each CDR3. The D gene is left open where the match is weak. For some rows the clone size is stated as once, few or many, or as a class when expanded; others skip it.

D gene	CDR3 length	V gene	clone size	J gene	CDR3 DNA	CDR3 protein
NA	11	TRBV29-1	NA	TRBJ2-5	TGCAGCGTTGGGCAGCAAGAGACCCAGTACTTC	CSVGQQETQYF
NA	13	TRBV30	NA	TRBJ2-7	TGTGCCTGGAGTACAGGGAGCTCCTACGAGCAGTACTTC	CAWSTGSSYEQYF
NA	13	TRBV6-6	NA	TRBJ2-2	TGTGCCAGCATGACCGGGAACACCGGGGAGCTGTTTTTT	CASMTGNTGELFF
TRBD1	13	TRBV27	few	TRBJ2-7	TGTGCCAGCAGTTTACGGGACAGAAACGAGCAGTACTTC	CASSLRDRNEQYF
TRBD1	16	TRBV27	few	TRBJ2-3	TGTGCCAGCCCGGGACAGGGACTCCCCGGCACAGATACGCAGTATTTT	CASPGQGLPGTDTQYF
NA	16	TRBV7-9	few	TRBJ1-1	TGTGCCAGCAGCTTAATGGGGGGCGGCAGATACACTGAAGCTTTCTTT	CASSLMGGGRYTEAFF
NA	13	TRBV27	NA	TRBJ2-7	TGTGCCAGCAGATCGGCTAGCCCACGCGAGCAGTACTTC	CASRSASPREQYF
NA	13	TRBV29-1	NA	TRBJ2-7	TGCAGCGTTGAAGAGACTGGTTCTTCCGAACAGTACTTC	CSVEETGSSEQYF
NA	17	TRBV7-8	few	TRBJ2-3	TGTGCCAGCAGCTTAGTCCGGCGGGGCAGGGGAACAGATACGCAGTATTTT	CASSLVRRGRGTDTQYF
NA	12	TRBV29-1	few	TRBJ2-5	TGCAGCGTTGGCCAGGGTCAAGAGACCCAGTACTTC	CSVGQGQETQYF
TRBD1	14	TRBV29-1	NA	TRBJ2-5	TGCAGCGTTGGAGCACAGGGGGCAAGGGAGACCCAGTACTTC	CSVGAQGARETQYF
TRBD1	16	TRBV11-2	NA	TRBJ2-3	TGTGCCAGCAGCCCTGGACAGGGGTTTGGCACAGATACGCAGTATTTT	CASSPGQGFGTDTQYF
TRBD1	14	TRBV18	few	TRBJ1-5	TGTGCCAGCTCACGACAGGGCGGCAATCAGCCCCAGCATTTT	CASSRQGGNQPQHF
NA	14	TRBV27	NA	TRBJ1-5	TGTGCCAGCAGCGCTCAGGGAATGCAACAGCCCCAGCATTTT	CASSAQGMQQPQHF
NA	15	TRBV28	few	TRBJ2-3	TGTGCCAGCAGTTTAGAGGGGTACAGCACAGATACGCAGTATTTT	CASSLEGYSTDTQYF
TRBD1	13	TRBV29-1	NA	TRBJ1-5	TGCAGCGTTGGCCGGGACAGCTATCAGCCCCAGCATTTT	CSVGRDSYQPQHF
NA	15	TRBV18	NA	TRBJ1-5	TGTGCCAGCTCACCCGCAGGGAAGGGAGGTCAGCCCCAGCATTTT	CASSPAGKGGQPQHF
TRBD1	13	TRBV7-9	few	TRBJ2-7	TGTGCCAGCGGACACAGGGGGGACTACGAGCAGTACTTC	CASGHRGDYEQYF
NA	14	TRBV29-1	few	TRBJ2-6	TGCAGCGTTGTCCTCGGTTTTGGGGCCAACGTCCTGACTTTC	CSVVLGFGANVLTF
TRBD2	18	TRBV25-1	few	TRBJ2-3	TGTGCCAGCAGTGAGCCCAGGACTAGCGGGAGGCGCACAGATACGCAGTATTTT	CASSEPRTSGRRTDTQYF
TRBD2	16	TRBV2	NA	TRBJ2-1	TGTGCCAGCAGTAGAACTAGCGGGACTCCCTGGAGTGAGCAGTTCTTC	CASSRTSGTPWSEQFF
TRBD1	17	TRBV11-2	few	TRBJ1-2	TGTGCCAGCAGCTTAGCCCGGTGGAACAGGGGTAACTATGGCTACACCTTC	CASSLARWNRGNYGYTF
NA	12	TRBV4-1	NA	TRBJ2-7	TGCGCCAGCAGCCCCCACAGGGGGGGGCAGTACTTC	CASSPHRGGQYF
NA	16	TRBV7-9	NA	TRBJ2-2	TGTGCCAGCAGCTTAGGGGAGGCCGCGAACACCGGGGAGCTGTTTTTT	CASSLGEAANTGELFF
NA	16	TRBV29-1	NA	TRBJ2-6	TGCAGCGTTGAAGTAAGTGCGTGGACTGGGGCCAACGTCCTGACTTTC	CSVEVSAWTGANVLTF
NA	15	TRBV7-2	NA	TRBJ1-2	TGTGCCAGCAGCTTAAGAGGGCGGTCATACTATGGCTACACCTTC	CASSLRGRSYYGYTF
TRBD2	15	TRBV28	NA	TRBJ2-1	TGTGCCAGCAGTCCAAGACTAGCGGTACAATCCGAGCAGTTCTTC	CASSPRLAVQSEQFF
TRBD1	14	TRBV4-1	NA	TRBJ1-1	TGCGCCAGCAGCCAAGTTCTACAGGGGAATGAAGCTTTCTTT	CASSQVLQGNEAFF
TRBD1	14	TRBV5-6	NA	TRBJ1-2	TGTGCCAGCAGCTCGGACAGGGGTCACTATGGCTACACCTTC	CASSSDRGHYGYTF
NA	14	TRBV4-1	NA	TRBJ1-2	TGCGCCAGCAGCCGGGGAGGCGCCCAGTATGGCTACACCTTC	CASSRGGAQYGYTF
NA	15	TRBV5-4	NA	TRBJ1-1	TGTGCCAGCAGCTCAATCCGGGGACTCCACAATGAAGCTTTCTTT	CASSSIRGLHNEAFF
NA	11	TRBV10-3	few	TRBJ2-7	TGTGCCATCAGTGAAGGGAGCTTCCAGTACTTC	CAISEGSFQYF
NA	11	TRBV29-1	NA	TRBJ2-1	TGCAGCGTTGCCTCCTCCAATGAGCAGTTCTTC	CSVASSNEQFF
NA	11	TRBV10-3	NA	TRBJ2-3	TGTGCCATCAGTGAGGAAGATACGCAGTATTTT	CAISEEDTQYF
NA	12	TRBV27	NA	TRBJ2-7	TGTGCCAGCAGTCGGGGAGGTGCCGAGCAGTACTTC	CASSRGGAEQYF
NA	11	TRBV28	NA	TRBJ1-5	TGTGCCAGCACCCAGGGTGTGGCCCAGCATTTT	CASTQGVAQHF
NA	13	TRBV5-1	NA	TRBJ1-1	TGCGCCAGTACGGAGCAGGCGGGGACTGAAGCTTTCTTT	CASTEQAGTEAFF
TRBD2	14	TRBV29-1	few	TRBJ2-7	TGCAGCGTGGAAACTAGCGGGAGTTTATACGAGCAGTACTTC	CSVETSGSLYEQYF
TRBD2	13	TRBV29-1	NA	TRBJ2-1	TGCAGCTCCCCGGGAGGGCTGCACAATGAGCAGTTCTTC	CSSPGGLHNEQFF
NA	13	TRBV5-1	few	TRBJ2-2	TGCGCCAGCAGCCGGATTGGGACCGGGGAGCTGTTTTTT	CASSRIGTGELFF
TRBD2	13	TRBV29-1	NA	TRBJ2-2	TGCAGCGCCAGACTAGCGGACACCGGGGAGCTGTTTTTT	CSARLADTGELFF
TRBD1	15	TRBV4-1	NA	TRBJ1-5	TGCGCCAGCAGCCCGGCGGACAGGGATCATCAGCCCCAGCATTTT	CASSPADRDHQPQHF
NA	13	TRBV25-1	NA	TRBJ1-3	TGTGCCAGCAGGAGGGAAGCAGGAAACACCATATATTTT	CASRREAGNTIYF
NA	10	TRBV29-1	once	TRBJ2-5	TGCAGCGTTGCCACGTTGGCCCAGTACTTC	CSVATLAQYF
NA	12	TRBV7-3	NA	TRBJ2-2	TGTGCCAGCAGCTTAATTTTCGGGGAGCTGTTTTTT	CASSLIFGELFF
TRBD1	12	TRBV29-1	NA	TRBJ2-1	TGCAGCGCCGGGACAGGGCGGAATGAGCAGTTCTTC	CSAGTGRNEQFF
NA	12	TRBV11-2	few	TRBJ2-3	TGTGCCAGCAGACCAAGCTCAGATACGCAGTATTTT	CASRPSSDTQYF
NA	15	TRBV4-1	few	TRBJ2-1	TGCGCCAGCAGCCACGGCTATAACCGTTACAATGAGCAGTTCTTC	CASSHGYNRYNEQFF
NA	12	TRBV29-1	few	TRBJ2-1	TGCAGCGTTCTTAGCGCCTACAATGAGCAGTTCTTC	CSVLSAYNEQFF
TRBD2	14	TRBV7-8	few	TRBJ2-3	TGTGCCAGCAGCGGCGGAGGGAGGGTAGATACGCAGTATTTT	CASSGGGRVDTQYF
NA	16	TRBV11-2	NA	TRBJ2-7	TGTGCCAGCAGCTTACATGGGACCGACAACCGGGACGAGCAGTACTTC	CASSLHGTDNRDEQYF
TRBD1	19	TRBV4-1	NA	TRBJ1-5	TGCGCCAGCAGCCAGGCCCTCGGAGACAGGGGGCCTACTGATCAGCCCCAGCATTTT	CASSQALGDRGPTDQPQHF